The T cell receptor beta chain under discussion was sequenced for a study of HIV-infected patients and healthy controls. Study results and caveats: In HIV-infected patients, the apparent post-therapy Gini index recovery did not replicate in size-matched data. HIV-infected repertoires had significantly higher mean Gini indices than controls, possibly reflecting oligoclonality. Untreated HIV+ repertoires had roughly threefold fewer distinct CDR3s and lower Shannon diversity than healthy controls. Healthy controls carried many MAIT alpha-chain CDR3s, while HIV+ repertoires had few.

Alpha and beta constant-region primers primed reverse transcription of 400 to 500 ng RNA. Separate chain-specific third strand synthesis with multiplexing indices produced the alpha and beta libraries. MiXCR, applied by TCRdb to the 5' RACE reads, yields one record per CDR3 protein. The table shows 17,000 or so distinct CDR3 sequences, with around 5.5% occurring only once. Trimming took 5 bases from V and 5 from J; bases not matched to a gene: 9. The germline CDR1 and CDR2 sequences are DFQATT and SNEGSKA (reference sequence). The CDR3 is 15 residues long. The repertoire came from unfractionated whole blood and reflected all unsorted peripheral T cells. A word on this clonotype: The target antigen is unknown.

The chain recombines TRBV20-1 with TRBJ2-5; 12 bases are a match to TRBD2. Sequencing input: blood. The receptor was isolated from an adult in good health. CDR3 sequence reads: CSAFKASGGGETQYF. The CDR3 nucleotides read TGCAGTGCTTTTAAAGCTAGCGGGGGGGGGGAGACCCAGTACTTC.